The 3 T cell receptor beta chains given below trace back to one sample, sequenced in a study of blood T cell repertoires in COVID-19. The protocol was immunoSEQ multiplex PCR, while the TCRdb copy is restricted to in-frame clones and leaves out a portion. The table lists around 300,000 clones, about 89% of them singletons. The sequenced sample was peripheral blood. The origin of the receptors is a middle-aged woman who had recovered from COVID-19.

V and J are TRBV11-2 and TRBJ2-7, with 7 bases lining up with TRBD1. The CDR3 spans 17 residues. The germline V gene encodes CDR1 SGHAT and CDR2 FQNNGV. Losses at the gene ends were 1 base for V and 2 bases for J; bases not matched to a gene: 11. CDR3 nucleotides: TGTGCCAGCAGCTTAGTAATGGGACAGATTACCACCTACGAGCAGTACTTC. It translates to CASSLVMGQITTYEQYF. Based on the CDR3 plus reference TRBV11-2 and TRBJ2-7, the full variable domain is EAGVAQSPRYKIIEKRQSVAFWCNPISGHATLYWYQQILGQGPKLLIQFQNNGVVDDSQLPKDRFSAERLKGVDSTLKIQPAKLEDSAVYLCASSLVMGQITTYEQYFGPGTRLTVT.

The gene calls are TRBV2 and TRBJ2-1; 7 bases line up with TRBD1. This CDR3 contains 13 residues. J lost 10 bases, V lost 7 bases, and 10 bases had no gene match. The V gene's germline CDR1 is SNHLY and CDR2 FYNNEI. CDR3 protein: CASILPGTVEQFF. In DNA form, the CDR3 reads TGTGCCAGCATTCTACCCGGGACAGTAGAGCAGTTCTTC. Filled out from reference TRBV2 and TRBJ2-1, the complete variable domain reads EPEVTQTPSHQVTQMGQEVILRCVPISNHLYFYWYRQILGQKVEFLVSFYNNEISEKSEIFDDQFSVERPDGSNFTLKIRSTKLEDSAMYFCASILPGTVEQFFGPGTRLTVL.

This rearrangement joins TRBV27 to TRBJ1-1; no firm D call. V shed 4 bases and J shed 0 bases, with 6 bases lying between them. The CDR3 contains 13 residues. CDR1 and CDR2 from the germline V gene are MNHEY and SMNVEV (reference sequence). Here the CDR3 reads CASSSILNTEAFF. The CDR3 region has the DNA TGTGCCAGCAGTTCCATTCTGAACACTGAAGCTTTCTTT.